This T cell receptor (beta chain) was recovered during a study of blood T cell repertoires in COVID-19. About the study: Samples taken during acute and convalescent COVID-19 were collected in the United States, Italy and Spain. Sample material is recorded as cDNA or gDNA derived from T cells, B-cell-depleted T cells, or PBMCs.

In the original workflow: Amplification of reference gene primers provided the estimated nucleated cell counts. Sequencing used immunoSEQ multiplex PCR; TCRdb keeps in-frame clones, though not all of them. V, J and clone size are taken as reported in that table, and D and trimming were inferred from the DNA itself. This table has roughly 250,000 clones, over 80% appearing once. Per germline, CDR1 SGHTA and CDR2 FQGNSA. The CDR3 has 9 amino acids. V lost 8 bases and J lost 11, with 9 bases in between. The TCR originated in a woman aged 40 to 50 with acute or convalescent COVID-19. The chain links TRBV7-2 to TRBJ1-1; possible D gene TRBD1, 6 bases. Sequenced sample: peripheral blood. The CDR3 sequence: CASSQGAFF. CDR3 DNA: TGTGCCAGCTCCCAGGGGGCTTTCTTT.